Presented here are 23 T cell receptor beta chains from one specimen sequenced in a study of blood T cell repertoires in COVID-19. The assay was immunoSEQ multiplex PCR, and TCRdb's table has in-frame clones only and misses some. The sample includes about 88,000 clones, 90% to 95% of them seen just once. Sequenced sample: peripheral blood. Receptors were obtained from a human donor with active COVID-19. The donor label of this sample is uncertain.

The V call is TRBV9, the J call TRBJ2-1; 10 nucleotides agree with TRBD2. The CDR3 spans 16 residues. Looked up from germline, CDR1 is SGDLS and CDR2 is YYNGEE. Losses at the gene ends were 1 base for V and 7 bases for J; bases not matched to a gene: 8. For the CDR3, the DNA is TGTGCCAGCAGCGTACACGAGCGGGGGGGCCGGAATGAGCAGTTCTTC. Protein product: CASSVHERGGRNEQFF. The full variable domain, rest sourced from reference TRBV9 and TRBJ2-1, is DSGVTQTPKHLITATGQRVTLRCSPRSGDLSVYWYQQSLDQGLQFLIQYYNGEERAKGNILERFSAQQFPDLHSELNLSSLELGDSALYFCASSVHERGGRNEQFFGPGTRLTVL.

The chain recombines TRBV28 with TRBJ1-5, with 9 bases matching TRBD1. The ends lost 4 bases at V and 4 bases at J; junction bases unmatched: 11. In germline, CDR1 is MDHEN, CDR2 SYDVKM. The CDR3 spans 17 residues. The CDR3 protein is CASSSPRQGVINQPQHF. The CDR3 DNA reads TGTGCCAGCAGTTCCCCCCGACAGGGGGTAATTAATCAGCCCCAGCATTTT.

This clone has only one observation. A junction end diverges from the germline sequence, so it may reflect a read error. CDR3 loop: CASGETPGQPQHF. CDR3 sequence (DNA): TGTGCCAGCGGTGAGACGCCGGGTCAGCCCCAGCATTTT. V gene TRBV6-1 combines with J gene TRBJ1-5; D call uncertain. CDR1 MNHNS and CDR2 SASEGT come from the germline V gene. CDR3 size: 13 residues.

This chain uses TRBV5-6 with TRBJ2-5; 7 bases line up with TRBD1. The germline V gene encodes CDR1 SGHDT and CDR2 YYEEEE. V lost 3 bases, J lost 2 bases, and 1 base stayed unmatched. The CDR3 loop spans 13 amino acids. CDR3 region: CASSSGQQETQYF. DNA of the CDR3: TGTGCCAGCAGCTCGGGACAGCAAGAGACCCAGTACTTC.

This chain uses TRBV28 with TRBJ1-6; D is possibly TRBD1 (6 bases). The ends were cut back, 8 bases at V and 7 bases at J, with 9 bases in the middle. The CDR3 contains 12 residues. Germline CDR1 is MDHEN and CDR2 is SYDVKM. The CDR3 sequence: CASGGGNSPLHF. CDR3 DNA: TGTGCCAGCGGGGGCGGCAATTCACCCCTCCACTTT.

This clone was picked up one time. Other DNA variants within this sample encode the same CDR3. The rearrangement links TRBV7-3 to TRBJ2-2; the D is unclear. This CDR3 contains 14 residues. V gave up 3 bases and J gave up 7 bases, with 12 bases separating them. Germline values: CDR1 SGHTA, CDR2 FQGTGA. CDR3 amino acids: CASSFDRTNGELFF. The CDR3 DNA reads TGTGCCAGCAGCTTTGATAGAACGAACGGGGAGCTGTTTTTT.

This clone has only one observation. The genes are TRBV7-9 and TRBJ1-3; D ambiguous. Germline V gene sequence: CDR1 SEHNR, CDR2 FQNEAQ (reference sequence). CDR3 length: 14 residues. With 1 base removed from V and 5 bases from J, the gap between germline ends came to 9 bases. For the CDR3, the DNA is TGTGCCAGCAGCTTAGGGACTGAGAGAAACACCATATATTTT. Encoded protein: CASSLGTERNTIYF.

The chain employs TRBV5-1 and TRBJ2-1, with D possibly matching TRBD2 (5 bases). V was pared by 4 bases and J by 2 bases, with 16 bases between. There are 16 residues in the CDR3. The germline gives CDR1 SGHRS, CDR2 YFSETQ. The chain's CDR3 is CASSQVTGNAYNEQFF. The DNA for the CDR3 is TGCGCCAGCAGCCAAGTCACGGGAAACGCCTACAATGAGCAGTTCTTC.

This chain joins TRBV5-1 and TRBJ2-1; a possible D gene is TRBD2 (6 bases). Germline V lookup: CDR1 SGHRS, CDR2 YFSETQ. Trimming stripped 5 bases from V and 1 base from J, with 13 bases between. The CDR3 is made up of 15 amino acids. As DNA, the CDR3 is TGCGCCAGCAGTTATCGACGGGGGTCCTACAATGAGCAGTTCTTC. Translation gives CASSYRRGSYNEQFF.

This chain uses TRBV12-3 or TRBV12-4 with TRBJ2-5; a weak D match, TRBD1 (5 bases). Trimming cost V 6 bases and J 2 bases, with 10 bases left between them. The CDR3 runs to 13 residues. The CDR3 DNA reads as TGTGCCAGCAGCGACAGTCCTCAAGAGACCCAGTACTTC. Translated, it gives CASSDSPQETQYF.

This clone has only one observation. The V and J genes are TRBV11-2 and TRBJ1-2; D remains unclear. V dropped 3 bases and J dropped 6 bases, with 8 bases sitting between them. Germline V gene sequence: CDR1 SGHAT, CDR2 FQNNGV. The CDR3 runs 12 residues. CDR3 amino acids: CASSFPLDGYTF. CDR3 bases: TGTGCCAGCAGCTTCCCCCTAGATGGCTACACCTTC. Supplemented by reference TRBV11-2 and TRBJ1-2, the full variable domain reads EAGVAQSPRYKIIEKRQSVAFWCNPISGHATLYWYQQILGQGPKLLIQFQNNGVVDDSQLPKDRFSAERLKGVDSTLKIQPAKLEDSAVYLCASSFPLDGYTFGSGTRLTVV.

The chain combines TRBV5-1 with TRBJ1-1; perhaps TRBD1 as D (6 bases). Germline V CDR1 and CDR2: SGHRS, YFSETQ. The CDR3 has 13 amino acids. The germline V and J ends were trimmed by 0 bases and 4 bases, with 7 bases remaining between them. The CDR3 coding sequence is TGCGCCAGCAGCTTGGAAGGGGGCACTGAAGCTTTCTTT. Amino acid sequence: CASSLEGGTEAFF.

This clone was recorded a few times. CDR3 DNA: TGTGCCAGCAGCTTAACAGGCGATGAAAAACTGTTTTTT. Protein product: CASSLTGDEKLFF. The chain couples TRBV5-4 to TRBJ1-4; possibly TRBD1 for D (5 bases). V lost 2 bases and J 6 bases, leaving 8 bases between the germline ends. The CDR3 has 13 amino acids. Looked up from germline, CDR1 is SGHNT and CDR2 is YYREEE (reference sequence).

Only one count was recorded for this clone. The chain recombines TRBV19 with TRBJ1-1, with D possibly matching TRBD1 (5 bases). There are 11 residues in the CDR3. Between the trimmed V and J ends, which lost 4 bases and 5 bases, there was a span of 5 bases. In germline, CDR1 is LNHDA, CDR2 SQIVND (reference sequence). The CDR3 DNA is TGTGCCAGTAGTAAGGGGACTGAAGCTTTCTTT. Translated, it gives CASSKGTEAFF.

The chain couples TRBV28 to TRBJ1-2; perhaps TRBD1 as D (5 bases). V was cut by 7 bases and J by 2 bases, with 14 bases left in between. Germline CDR1 reads MDHEN; CDR2 reads SYDVKM. The CDR3 is 14 amino acids. CDR3 region: CASTWGGSNYGYTF. The CDR3 nucleotides are TGTGCCAGCACCTGGGGGGGTTCAAACTATGGCTACACCTTC.

The chain links TRBV5-1 to TRBJ1-1; no firm D call. There are 12 residues in the CDR3. The germline gives CDR1 SGHRS, CDR2 YFSETQ. V was shortened by 1 base and J by 3 bases, with 4 bases between the two germline ends. The CDR3 coding sequence is TGCGCCAGCAGCTTGTATGACACTGAAGCTTTCTTT. Encoded protein: CASSLYDTEAFF.

The CDR3: CASSEYRGQTEAFF. CDR3 nucleotides: TGTGCCAGCAGTGAGTACAGGGGGCAAACTGAAGCTTTCTTT. The chain recombines TRBV6-1 with TRBJ1-1; 9 bases line up with TRBD1. Trimming removed 3 bases from V and 5 bases from J; junction bases left unmatched: 4. The CDR3 covers 14 residues. CDR1 and CDR2 (germline): MNHNS, SASEGT.

V usage is TRBV5-4 and J usage is TRBJ2-5, with 8 bases fitting TRBD2. Germline CDR1 reads SGHNT; CDR2 reads YYREEE (reference sequence). This CDR3 has 16 amino acids. V lost 4 bases and J lost 0; bases outside the gene matches: 8. CDR3 protein: CASSRGGSAYQETQYF. The DNA of the CDR3 is TGTGCCAGCAGCCGGGGGGGGTCAGCGTACCAAGAGACCCAGTACTTC.

The V call is TRBV7-9, the J call TRBJ1-2; D ambiguous. The CDR3 sequence is 13 residues long. Trimming took off 1 base at V and 2 bases at J, with 5 bases between the two ends. Germline CDR1 is SEHNR and CDR2 is FQNEAQ (reference sequence). Here the CDR3 reads CASSLDQNYGYTF. The CDR3, as DNA: TGTGCCAGCAGCTTAGACCAGAACTATGGCTACACCTTC.

The J gene is TRBJ1-4, the V gene TRBV9, with D tentatively TRBD1 (6 bases). The ends were cut back, 4 bases at V and 5 bases at J, with 15 bases in the middle. This CDR3 has 15 amino acids. Germline values: CDR1 SGDLS, CDR2 YYNGEE. The CDR3 is CASSTQQGPNEKLFF. CDR3 nucleotides: TGTGCCAGCAGCACACAACAGGGTCCAAATGAAAAACTGTTTTTT.

This clone has just a few counts. The chain combines TRBV2 with TRBJ1-5; 7 nucleotides match TRBD1. This CDR3 is built from 13 residues. V gave up 4 bases and J gave up 6 bases; unmatched junction bases: 3. Germline V gene sequence: CDR1 SNHLY, CDR2 FYNNEI. The CDR3 DNA is TGTGCCAGCAGTGGACAGGGCCCTCAGCCCCAGCATTTT. Residues: CASSGQGPQPQHF.

The chain is built from TRBV11-3 and TRBJ2-3; D might be TRBD1 (6 bases). Trimming shortened V by 6 bases and J by 4 bases, and 11 bases separated the two germline ends. CDR3 length: 13 residues. Germline CDR1 SGHNT, CDR2 YENEEA. The CDR3 DNA is TGTGCCAGCAGTTCCGGACAGTCAGATACGCAGTATTTT. Protein: CASSSGQSDTQYF.

This clone was seen once. V usage is TRBV15 and J usage is TRBJ1-1; 9 bases line up with TRBD1. The CDR3 is made up of 15 amino acids. Germline CDR1 reads LNHNV; CDR2 reads YYDKDF (reference sequence). V was pared by 1 base and J by 4 bases, with 4 bases of the junction left unmatched. The CDR3 region has the DNA TGTGCCACCAGCAGAGGTACAGGGGGCGGCACTGAAGCTTTCTTT. This codes for CATSRGTGGGTEAFF. Variable domain in full (rest from reference TRBV15 and TRBJ1-1): DAMVIQNPRYQVTQFGKPVTLSCSQTLNHNVMYWYQQKSSQAPKLLFHYYDKDFNNEADTPDNFQSRRPNTSFCFLDIRSPGLGDTAMYLCATSRGTGGGTEAFFGQGTRLTVV.